A single sample gave rise to the 9 T cell receptor beta chains below, sequenced in a study of blood T cell repertoires in COVID-19. The protocol was immunoSEQ multiplex PCR, while the TCRdb copy is restricted to in-frame clones and leaves out a portion. The sample contains 200,000 to 300,000 clones, 91% of which appear only once. Sequencing was performed on peripheral blood. These TCRs come from a young adult with COVID-19, enrolled during active disease.

CDR3: CASSSQWGDEQFF. DNA of the CDR3: TGTGCCAGCAGCTCCCAGTGGGGCGATGAGCAGTTCTTC. The J gene is TRBJ2-1, the V gene TRBV5-6; D perhaps matches TRBD1 (5 bases). The germline gives CDR1 SGHDT, CDR2 YYEEEE. The CDR3 runs 13 residues. Trimming took 3 bases from V and 8 from J, leaving 12 bases between them.

The chain combines TRBV3-1 (or the pseudogene TRBV3-2) with TRBJ2-3; D remains ambiguous. Deletions cut 4 bases from V and 12 bases from J, with 14 bases between. Germline V gives CDR1 LGHDT, CDR2 YNNKEL (reference sequence). The CDR3 extends over 12 amino acids. Written as DNA, the CDR3 is TGTGCCAGCAGCCTAAAGTGGGCCCTCCAGTATTTT. Encoded protein: CASSLKWALQYF.

This clone appeared a single time. The chain links TRBV7-2 to TRBJ2-1; no definite D call. The CDR3 has 11 amino acids. Germline-derived CDR1 and CDR2 are SGHTA and FQGNSA. The germline V and J ends were trimmed by 3 bases and 10 bases, with 7 bases remaining between them. The CDR3 nucleotides are TGTGCCAGCAGCTTTAGATTGGAGCAGTTCTTC. Translating gives CASSFRLEQFF.

The V and J genes are TRBV6-6 and TRBJ2-7; 9 positions match TRBD2. V shed 7 bases, J shed 3 bases, and the junction held 10 bases outside the gene matches. The germline V gene encodes CDR1 MNHNY and CDR2 SVGAGI (reference sequence). This CDR3 region has 15 residues. CDR3: CASTPTREGVYEQYF. For the CDR3, the DNA is TGTGCCAGCACTCCGACGCGGGAGGGGGTCTACGAGCAGTACTTC.

The rearrangement links TRBV11-2 to TRBJ2-5; D may be TRBD1 (5 bases). V lost 1 base to trimming and J lost 2 bases, with 11 bases between them. Germline V gene sequence: CDR1 SGHAT, CDR2 FQNNGV. The CDR3 loop spans 15 amino acids. The CDR3 DNA sequence: TGTGCCAGCAGCTTAGGAATCCAGGGTCAAGAGACCCAGTACTTC. It is translated as CASSLGIQGQETQYF.

The chain employs TRBV4-1 and TRBJ1-2, with a weak D call TRBD1 (5 bases). V lost 1 base, J lost 5 bases, and 20 bases lay in between. Germline CDR1 and CDR2: MGHRA and YSYEKL. This CDR3 has 17 amino acids. CDR3 bases: TGCGCCAGCAGCCAAGGGGATTGGGGGGGAGTACAATATGGCTACACCTTC. This gives the protein CASSQGDWGGVQYGYTF.

The CDR3 here is CASSFISGTLRDTQYF. CDR3 DNA sequence: TGTGCCAGCAGCTTTATTAGCGGGACCTTACGGGATACGCAGTATTTT. This sequence joins TRBV5-4 and TRBJ2-3, with 8 bases identical to TRBD2. The CDR3 spans 16 residues. The junction had 11 bases not matched to a gene; V was cut back by 2 bases and J by 6 bases. Germline loops: CDR1 SGHNT, CDR2 YYREEE (reference sequence). The full variable domain, in which reference TRBV5-4 and TRBJ2-3 provide the parts outside the CDR3, is ETGVTQSPTHLIKTRGQQVTLRCSSQSGHNTVSWYQQALGQGPQFIFQYYREEENGRGNFPPRFSGLQFPNYSSELNVNALELDDSALYLCASSFISGTLRDTQYFGPGTRLTVL.

The chain couples TRBV5-6 to TRBJ1-2; D gene uncertain. The CDR3 spans 15 residues. Trimming took off 2 bases at V and 3 bases at J, with 14 bases between the two ends. The germline V gene encodes CDR1 SGHDT and CDR2 YYEEEE. CDR3 region: CASSLSLGTYYGYTF. The CDR3 region has the DNA TGTGCCAGCAGCTTATCCTTGGGCACATACTATGGCTACACCTTC. Full variable domain (remainder filled in from reference TRBV5-6 and TRBJ1-2): DAGVTQSPTHLIKTRGQQVTLRCSPKSGHDTVSWYQQALGQGPQFIFQYYEEEERQRGNFPDRFSGHQFPNYSSELNVNALLLGDSALYLCASSLSLGTYYGYTFGSGTRLTVV.

This clone came up once. The chain recombines TRBV5-4 with TRBJ2-3; 7 nucleotides agree with TRBD2. The germline V gene has CDR1 SGHNT and CDR2 YYREEE (reference sequence). V shed 4 bases, J shed 2 bases, and the junction held 16 bases outside the gene matches. The CDR3 length is 18 residues. The CDR3 region is CASSPELLGEGYTDTQYF. The CDR3 nucleotides are TGTGCCAGCAGCCCTGAACTCTTGGGGGAGGGTTACACAGATACGCAGTATTTT. Looking up the rest from reference TRBV5-4 and TRBJ2-3 gives the full variable domain: ETGVTQSPTHLIKTRGQQVTLRCSSQSGHNTVSWYQQALGQGPQFIFQYYREEENGRGNFPPRFSGLQFPNYSSELNVNALELDDSALYLCASSPELLGEGYTDTQYFGPGTRLTVL.